The source of this TCR beta chain is a study of blood T cell repertoires in COVID-19. About the research overall: Sites in the United States, Italy and Spain provided acute and convalescent COVID-19 samples. Nucleic acid was either cDNA or gDNA, and it came from T cells, B-cell-depleted T cells, or PBMCs.

As originally analysed: Reference gene primers were amplified, and this amplification served to estimate nucleated cell counts. Using immunoSEQ multiplex PCR, the repertoire was profiled, and TCRdb retains in-frame clones only, with some absent. V and J calls and clone size are those listed in that table; D and trimming were worked out from the DNA. The sample records just over 650,000 clones, about 87% being singletons. Germline V gives CDR1 SNHLY, CDR2 FYNNEI. The CDR3 runs to 12 residues. The V end was cut by 8 bases, the J end by 2 bases, with 7 bases between. This TCR was recovered from a woman in her late teens or twenties with acute or convalescent COVID-19. The chain carries TRBV2 and TRBJ1-5; D might be TRBD1 (5 bases). The sequenced sample was peripheral blood. In DNA form, the CDR3 reads TGTGCCAGCCGGGGGGGCAATCAGCCCCAGCATTTT. It specifies CASRGGNQPQHF.